This T cell receptor beta chain was identified during a study of blood T cell repertoires in COVID-19 (dated by TCRdb to 2020 to 2021). Background for the entire study: The collaborator samples originated in the United States, Italy and Spain and spanned the acute and convalescent phases of COVID-19. The material from the prospective study consisted of cDNA or gDNA derived from T cells, B-cell-depleted T cells, or PBMCs. The dataset comprised deeply sampled blood TCRbeta repertoires from subjects exposed to, actively infected with, or recovered from COVID-19. The repertoires were released in a freely available public database intended as a resource for research on the immune response to SARS-CoV-2. Samples came from the ongoing ImmuneRACE study (first 160 participants) plus 1,254 subjects from 6 global collaborators. A de-identified subject ID, COVID-19 status, age in years and sex were almost always included in the sample metadata. Where HLA class I and class II types were available, the types were taken from metadata supplied by the sample provider, not from assay-based typing. Overall study outcomes, separate from this receptor: Clinical and demographic metadata were provided uncurated, with the amount varying by source and participant.

At the junction V is shortened by 2 bases and J by 16 bases; bases outside the gene matches: 11. The CDR3 has 13 amino acids, counting the end cysteine and phenylalanine. Only CDR3 DNA is held: 39 bases, read in frame from base 1. Whole blood was collected in K2EDTA tubes by collaborating institutions according to the institutions' own protocols. For TCRbeta analysis, collaborators shipped samples as frozen whole blood, isolated PBMCs, or DNA extracted from either of those sample types. Comment on this clone: This clone's antigen is unknown. No base quality values were provided; no much bigger clone lies one nucleotide off.

The immunoSEQ Assay, a bias-controlled multiplex PCR, was used to amplify TCRbeta CDR3 regions from genomic DNA. In the original analysis: The number of nucleated cells in each sample was estimated by amplification of reference gene primers within the assay. To quantify the absolute abundance of each unique TCRbeta CDR3 rearrangement, sequence reads were collapsed and filtered. For each sample, productive Simpson clonality was calculated by taking the square root of Simpson's diversity index across productive rearrangements. TCRdb obtained this table from immuneACCESS and retained in-frame rearrangements with V and J assigned. These tables miss some clones; where compared with another copy, unresolved V genes account for less than half of the shortfall, and the remainder is unexplained. V and J calls plus clone size are reproduced from that table; the DNA served to infer D and trimming. In this sample the table shows about 120,000 clones, roughly four fifths of which occur a single time. The ten largest clones capture over 6.5% of the sample.

The sample was peripheral blood. This TCR derives from a human donor in a cohort sampled during active COVID-19. Recombination joined TRBV12-3 or TRBV12-4 with TRBJ2-1, with TRBD1 matching 7 junction bases. The CDR3 amino acid sequence is: CASSLTETGENFF. Here is the DNA: TGTGCCAGCAGTTTAACCGAAACAGGGGAGAATTTCTTC.